This T cell receptor beta chain was found in a study of blood T cell repertoires in COVID-19. At the level of the study: T cells, B-cell-depleted T cells, or PBMCs supplied cDNA or gDNA.

With 4 bases removed from V and 0 bases from J, the gap between germline ends came to 10 bases. This CDR3 region has 14 residues. Per germline, CDR1 MNHEY and CDR2 SVGAGI. Sequencing used immunoSEQ multiplex PCR; TCRdb keeps in-frame clones, though not all of them. Of tens of thousands of clones in the sample, over 80% were seen once. Seattle patients were enrolled while actively infected and followed longitudinally. The J gene is TRBJ2-7, the V gene TRBV6-5; possible D gene TRBD1, 6 bases. The clonotype comes from a man aged 40-49 years with COVID-19, enrolled during active disease. Sequences were obtained from peripheral blood. CDR3 protein: CASSSTGFSYEQYF. The CDR3, as DNA: TGTGCCAGCAGTTCGACAGGTTTCTCCTACGAGCAGTACTTC.